The 9 T cell receptor beta chains in this list originate from one sample, sequenced in a study of Tregs in tolerant kidney transplant recipients (dated by TCRdb to between 2019 and 2020). The receptor library was made with the immunoSEQ multiplex PCR assay. The table comes from immuneACCESS by way of TCRdb, which keeps in-frame sequences with V and J called. Part of the clones is missing from these tables; in studies checked, under half for an unresolved V gene and the rest for unknown reasons. This sample is represented by 75,000 to 95,000 clones; around nine tenths of them were singletons. The ten largest clones add up to roughly 5% of the sample. Material: CD8+ T cells from blood. Source of these receptors: a human donor in good health.

V gene TRBV5-6 combines with J gene TRBJ1-1; TRBD1 might be the D (6 bases). Germline assignment: CDR1 SGHDT and CDR2 YYEEEE. The V end lost 3 bases, the J end lost 11 bases, and 20 bases lay between the germline ends. The CDR3 contains 14 residues. The CDR3 here is CASSSHLDRSYAFF. The DNA for the CDR3 is TGTGCCAGCAGCTCACACCTGGACAGAAGCTACGCTTTCTTT.

In this sample, this clone turned up once. This chain uses TRBV6-5 with TRBJ2-3, with TRBD2 as a possible D gene (6 bases). The germline V gene has CDR1 MNHEY and CDR2 SVGAGI. Trimming left V 0 bases short and J 5 bases short, with 12 bases between. The CDR3 is 15 residues long. The CDR3 is CASSYSVGTLDTQYF. The CDR3 DNA is TGTGCCAGCAGTTACTCGGTAGGGACTCTAGATACGCAGTATTTT.

The CDR3 DNA reads TGTGCCAGCAGCTTAGTAGGGTTCAATGAGCAGTTCTTC. Residues: CASSLVGFNEQFF. The chain carries TRBV11-2 and TRBJ2-1, with D uncertain. The CDR3 is 13 residues long. Trimming cost V 1 base and J 6 bases, with 7 bases left between them. Germline values: CDR1 SGHAT, CDR2 FQNNGV.

The chain carries TRBV10-3 and TRBJ1-2, with TRBD1 as a possible D gene (6 bases). Trimming cost V 9 bases and J 2 bases, with 13 bases left between them. Germline assignment: CDR1 ENHRY and CDR2 SYGVKD. This CDR3 spans 13 amino acids. DNA for the CDR3: TGTGCCATGAGGACAGATCTAAACTATGGCTACACCTTC. Protein: CAMRTDLNYGYTF.

J is TRBJ1-2 and V is TRBV10-3, with D possibly TRBD1 on 6 matching bases. CDR1 is ENHRY, CDR2 SYGVKD, per germline. This CDR3 has 14 amino acids. Trimming pared 10 bases from V and 8 bases from J, leaving 23 bases between. The CDR3: CATWGIGQIFGYTF. As DNA, the CDR3 is TGTGCCACTTGGGGCATCGGACAGATCTTCGGCTACACCTTC.

The gene calls are TRBV30 and TRBJ2-2; 9 bases agree with TRBD1. Germline assignment: CDR1 GTSNPN and CDR2 SVGIG (reference sequence). The trim removed 1 base at V and 1 base at J, leaving 13 bases unmatched. The CDR3 runs to 19 residues. CDR3 in amino acids: CAWSETYGTGKGNTGELFF. The CDR3 coding sequence is TGTGCCTGGAGTGAAACGTATGGGACAGGGAAGGGGAACACCGGGGAGCTGTTTTTT.

The gene calls are TRBV9 and TRBJ2-3; D possibly corresponds to TRBD1 (6 bases). The V gene's germline CDR1 is SGDLS and CDR2 YYNGEE. With 0 bases removed from V and 2 bases from J, the gap between germline ends came to 22 bases. CDR3 length: 19 residues. The CDR3 here is CASSVDDDLWGLNTDTQYF. DNA of the CDR3: TGTGCCAGCAGCGTAGACGACGACCTTTGGGGGCTGAACACAGATACGCAGTATTTT.

The rearrangement uses TRBV28 and TRBJ2-5, with 10 nucleotides matching TRBD2. The CDR3 totals 16 residues. J lost 1 base, V lost 0 bases, and 2 bases had no gene match. Germline V gene sequence: CDR1 MDHEN, CDR2 SYDVKM. The CDR3 protein is CASSLWSSGGQETQYF. DNA for the CDR3: TGTGCCAGCAGTTTATGGTCTAGCGGGGGCCAAGAGACCCAGTACTTC.

The V gene is TRBV5-5, the J gene TRBJ1-1; the D gene is possibly TRBD1 (6 bases). V gave up 4 bases and J gave up 11 bases, with 18 bases separating them. The CDR3 has 13 residues. Germline V gene sequence: CDR1 SGHKS, CDR2 YYEKEE (reference sequence). CDR3 region: CASSGTMGARAFF. CDR3 nucleotides: TGTGCCAGCAGCGGGACAATGGGGGCGCGGGCTTTCTTT.